Presented here are 25 T cell receptor beta chains from one specimen sequenced in a study of blood T cells in healthy people across ages. Next came a second PCR, run for 7 to 11 cycles, which used a sample-barcoded 5' primer along with a J-beta primer mix. TCRdb passed the 5' RACE reads through MiXCR, listing each CDR3 protein once. Counted here are 850,000 to 950,000 distinct CDR3 sequences, about 30% occurring once; the ten biggest clones make up 15% to 20%. The material sequenced was blood. These receptors were obtained from a woman older than 75 in good health.

Note on this clonotype: A much larger clonotype is one base distant, so this may be a read error. The V gene is TRBV12-3 or TRBV12-4, the J gene TRBJ1-2; 8 nucleotides match TRBD1. This CDR3 has 13 residues. CDR3 in amino acids: CASSFGQGFGHTF. CDR3 DNA sequence: TGTGCCAGCAGTTTTGGACAGGGCTTTGGCCACACCTTC.

The sample holds many counts of this clonotype. The chain recombines TRBV7-2 with TRBJ2-5; unclear D gene. CDR3 size: 12 residues. The ends were cut back, 3 bases at V and 5 bases at J, with 7 bases in the middle. CDR1 and CDR2 (germline): SGHTA, FQGNSA. The CDR3: CASSFPSETQYF. CDR3 nucleotide sequence: TGTGCCAGCAGCTTCCCCTCGGAGACCCAGTACTTC.

Notes on this clonotype: It may be a read error: a sequence one base away is much more abundant. This chain uses TRBV5-6 with TRBJ1-2; no reliable D call. Trimming removed 3 bases at V and 8 bases at J, with 17 bases between. The germline gives CDR1 SGHDT, CDR2 YYEEEE. The CDR3 consists of 14 residues. The CDR3 DNA sequence: TGTGCCAGCAGCTGGACCACCGGGCCGGGGGGCTACACCTTC. It encodes CASSWTTGPGGYTF.

This clonotype appeared many times. This chain links TRBV29-1 with TRBJ2-3, with 10 bases matching TRBD1. This CDR3 region has 16 residues. Trimming cost V 1 base and J 1 base; bases outside gene matches: 5. Germline loops: CDR1 SQVTM, CDR2 ANQGSEA. The CDR3 DNA reads TGCAGCGTTGAAGCCCGTGACAGGGGGCGCACAGATACGCAGTATTTT. Its protein is CSVEARDRGRTDTQYF.

This sequence joins TRBV20-1 and TRBJ1-5; D remains unclear. Germline V gene lookup returns CDR1 DFQATT and CDR2 SNEGSKA (reference sequence). This CDR3 region has 14 residues. The V end lost 4 bases, the J end lost 1 base, and 11 bases lay between the germline ends. The CDR3 bases are TGCAGTGCTACCCTGGGCCTGAGCAATCAGCCCCAGCATTTT. Translation gives CSATLGLSNQPQHF.

Turning to this clonotype: A much larger clone differs from this one at a single base, so this may be a read error. The chain joins TRBV24-1 to TRBJ2-3, with a possible D match to TRBD1 (5 bases). Germline V gives CDR1 KGHDR, CDR2 SFDVKD. CDR3 size: 13 residues. The CDR3 loop reads CATRSQGGNTLYF. The CDR3 DNA is TGTGCCACCAGATCCCAGGGTGGAAATACGCTGTATTTT.

This clonotype was observed many times. The rearrangement links TRBV7-8 to TRBJ1-4, with D possibly TRBD1 on 6 matching bases. With 3 bases removed from V and 7 bases from J, the gap between germline ends came to 21 bases. The length of the CDR3 is 17 residues. The germline gives CDR1 SGHVS, CDR2 FQNEAQ. The CDR3 bases are TGTGCCAGCAGCTTCCTATGGGGGGCGCGTCTTGGTGAAAAACTGTTTTTT. It codes for CASSFLWGARLGEKLFF. Looking up the rest from reference TRBV7-8 and TRBJ1-4 gives the full variable domain: GAGVSQSPRYKVAKRGQDVALRCDPISGHVSLFWYQQALGQGPEFLTYFQNEAQLDKSGLPSDRFFAERPEGSVSTLKIQRTQQEDSAVYLCASSFLWGARLGEKLFFGSGTQLSVL.

J is TRBJ1-2 and V is TRBV20-1; maybe TRBD1 (6 bases). Germline V gene lookup returns CDR1 DFQATT and CDR2 SNEGSKA (reference sequence). With 7 bases removed from V and 2 bases from J, the gap between germline ends came to 14 bases. This CDR3 is 13 amino acids long. The DNA of the CDR3 is TGCAGTGTACAGGACAGATCGAACTATGGCTACACCTTC. Amino acids: CSVQDRSNYGYTF.

This clonotype was seen at least ten times. This rearrangement joins TRBV11-2 to TRBJ2-5; 7 bases are shared with TRBD2. The germline CDR1 and CDR2 sequences are SGHAT and FQNNGV. The CDR3 consists of 14 residues. V shed 3 bases and J 5 bases; nucleotides not matched to a gene: 6. This CDR3 is CASSFGRGSETQYF. The CDR3 DNA reads TGTGCCAGCAGCTTTGGGAGGGGATCGGAGACCCAGTACTTC.

This chain links TRBV20-1 with TRBJ1-3; D not certain. The germline gives CDR1 DFQATT, CDR2 SNEGSKA (reference sequence). The CDR3 is 12 residues long. The germline V and J ends were trimmed by 0 bases and 10 bases, with 10 bases remaining between them. The DNA of the CDR3 is TGCAGTGCTAGAGACGCAGGCCAAACCATATATTTT. This sequence encodes CSARDAGQTIYF.

The rearrangement links TRBV6-2 or TRBV6-3 to TRBJ2-5; TRBD2 aligns across 9 bases. The germline V gene encodes CDR1 MNHEY and CDR2 SVGEGT. J gave up 3 bases and V 10 bases, and 6 bases lay outside the gene matches. This CDR3 contains 13 residues. The CDR3 spells CATHRLAEETQYF. The CDR3 nucleotides read TGTGCCACCCACAGACTAGCGGAAGAGACCCAGTACTTC.

This clonotype was seen a few times. The chain couples TRBV6-6 to TRBJ1-6, with 8 bases identical to TRBD1. The trim removed 2 bases at V and 6 bases at J, leaving 6 bases unmatched. The V gene's germline CDR1 is MNHNY and CDR2 SVGAGI (reference sequence). The CDR3 length is 16 residues. The CDR3 protein is CASSYVGTGINSPLHF. Written as DNA, the CDR3 is TGTGCCAGCAGTTACGTAGGGACAGGAATTAATTCACCCCTCCACTTT.

This clonotype was observed many times. The chain recombines TRBV6-2 or TRBV6-3 with TRBJ2-4; 10 nucleotides line up with TRBD2. CDR3 size: 14 residues. V lost 7 bases to trimming and J lost 6 bases; unmatched junction nucleotides: 6. CDR1 is MNHEY and CDR2 is SVGEGT in the germline V gene. The chain's CDR3 is CASNEAGGPNIQYF. In DNA, the CDR3 is TGTGCCAGCAACGAAGCGGGGGGGCCAAACATTCAGTACTTC.

This clonotype was observed at least ten times. The rearrangement uses TRBV7-2 and TRBJ2-5; D is unclear. Looked up from germline, CDR1 is SGHTA and CDR2 is FQGNSA. The CDR3 is made up of 15 amino acids. V dropped 4 bases and J dropped 4 bases, with 16 bases sitting between them. The CDR3 sequence: CASSSPSAAPETQYF. In nucleotides, the CDR3 is TGTGCCAGCAGCTCCCCGTCCGCAGCTCCAGAGACCCAGTACTTC.

Comments on this clonotype: This could be a read error, since a much larger clone is one nucleotide away. The V call is TRBV7-9, the J call TRBJ2-5; possibly TRBD1 or TRBD2 for D (5 bases each). CDR1 is SEHNR and CDR2 is FQNEAQ in the germline V gene (reference sequence). The CDR3 runs to 11 residues. Deletions cut 5 bases from V and 11 bases from J, with 12 bases between. CDR3 in amino acids: CASSLGTKQYF. CDR3 DNA sequence: TGTGCCAGCAGCCTCGGGACGAAGCAGTACTTC.

This chain uses TRBV7-2 with TRBJ2-3; D unclear. CDR1 is SGHTA, CDR2 FQGNSA, per germline. V lost 3 bases, J lost 2 bases, and 12 bases lay in between. This CDR3 region has 15 residues. The CDR3: CASSFLGLLTDTQYF. Written as DNA, the CDR3 is TGTGCCAGCAGCTTTCTTGGGCTCCTCACAGATACGCAGTATTTT. Complete variable domain (other parts from reference TRBV7-2 and TRBJ2-3): GAGVSQSPSNKVTEKGKDVELRCDPISGHTALYWYRQSLGQGLEFLIYFQGNSAPDKSGLPSDRFSAERTGGSVSTLTIQRTQQEDSAVYLCASSFLGLLTDTQYFGPGTRLTVL.

In this sample, this clonotype turned up a few times. J is TRBJ1-1 and V is TRBV20-1; tentatively, D is TRBD1 (5 bases). V lost 6 bases and J 0 bases, leaving 17 bases between the germline ends. The CDR3 consists of 15 residues. From germline, CDR1 is DFQATT and CDR2 SNEGSKA (reference sequence). CDR3: CSAPDRGNMNTEAFF. The CDR3 region has the DNA TGCAGTGCGCCCGATAGGGGAAACATGAACACTGAAGCTTTCTTT.

The J gene is TRBJ1-1, the V gene TRBV19, with D perhaps TRBD1 (5 bases). This CDR3 is 13 amino acids long. V lost 8 bases, J lost 0 bases, and 10 bases lay in between. The V gene's germline CDR1 is LNHDA and CDR2 SQIVND (reference sequence). This chain's CDR3 is CASWDPMNTEAFF. Here the CDR3 DNA reads TGTGCCAGTTGGGACCCGATGAACACTGAAGCTTTCTTT.

Only a few counts were recorded for this clonotype. V and J are TRBV2 and TRBJ2-1; weak D call: TRBD2 (6 bases). The DNA end is a closer match to TRBJ2-7, so the J assignment may be wrong. This CDR3 spans 16 amino acids. The germline CDR1 and CDR2 sequences are SNHLY and FYNNEI. The CDR3 region has the DNA TGTGCCAGCAGTGCCCCACGCGGGAAAAACTACAATGAGCAGTACTTC. Encoded protein: CASSAPRGKNYNEQYF.

The chain combines TRBV25-1 with TRBJ1-1; D uncertain. Germline-derived CDR1 and CDR2 are MGHDK and SYGVNS. The ends were cut back, 0 bases at V and 0 bases at J, with 8 bases in the middle. The CDR3 is made up of 15 amino acids. For the CDR3, the DNA is TGTGCCAGCAGTGAATATAGCGGGGTGAACACTGAAGCTTTCTTT. Its protein is CASSEYSGVNTEAFF.

There are a few counts of this clonotype. This chain links TRBV4-3 with TRBJ1-2; D is ambiguous. Germline V lookup: CDR1 LGHNA, CDR2 YSLEER. The CDR3 contains 14 residues. The V gene lost 0 bases and the J gene lost 8 bases, with 13 bases spanning the gap. The CDR3 DNA sequence: TGCGCCAGCAGCCAAGAGGAGCCAGCCGGGGGCTACACCTTC. This sequence encodes CASSQEEPAGGYTF.

This clonotype has ten or more counts. The chain carries TRBV7-2 and TRBJ1-2; 8 bases are shared with TRBD1. CDR1 is SGHTA and CDR2 is FQGNSA in the germline V gene. This CDR3 spans 17 amino acids. Trimming removed 5 bases from V and 0 bases from J; junction bases left unmatched: 11. Written as DNA, the CDR3 is TGTGCCAGCAGCGGCTCAATGGGACAGGCGACTAACTATGGCTACACCTTC. Amino acids: CASSGSMGQATNYGYTF.

The genes are TRBV29-1 and TRBJ1-1, with a possible D match to TRBD1 (5 bases). Germline V gene lookup returns CDR1 SQVTM and CDR2 ANQGSEA. V was clipped by 6 bases and J by 1 base, with 9 bases between them. The CDR3 loop spans 12 amino acids. The CDR3 DNA sequence: TGCAGCGTCCGGGACGGGAACACTGAAGCTTTCTTT. Protein sequence: CSVRDGNTEAFF.

About this clonotype itself: This may be a read error: a much more frequent sequence differs by one nucleotide. The V and J genes are TRBV7-2 and TRBJ1-6, with a tentative D call TRBD1 (5 bases). The CDR3 length is 15 residues. Germline CDR1 and CDR2: SGHTA and FQGNSA. This CDR3 is CASSLRQPYNPPLHF. The CDR3 nucleotides are TGTGCCAGCAGCTTACGACAGCCCTATAATCCACCCCTCCACTTT.

Turning to this clonotype: This may be a read error: a much more frequent sequence differs by one nucleotide. The chain joins TRBV11-2 to TRBJ2-5, with D possibly being TRBD1 or TRBD2 (5 bases each). Germline values: CDR1 SGHAT, CDR2 FQNNGV. The CDR3 sequence is 15 residues long. CDR3 region: CASSPSPGTQDTQYF. In DNA form, the CDR3 reads TGTGCCAGCAGCCCCAGTCCGGGGACCCAAGATACCCAGTACTTC.